This T cell receptor beta chain is drawn from a study of cytomegalovirus exposure and HLA in healthy donors. Regarding the study as a whole: It was only CMV serostatus that was available as immune exposure information. A later analysis linked more than 15,000 TCR beta sequences to HLA alleles at 0.05 false discovery rate.

The junction had 2 bases not matched to a gene; V was cut back by 2 bases and J by 1 base. CDR3 length: 16 residues. Germline CDR1 and CDR2: SGHTS and YDEGEE. The PCR used 60 Vbeta and 13 Jbeta primers. Sequenced by immunoSEQ multiplex PCR; TCRdb stores in-frame clones only, minus some. The data show under 200,000 clones, 70% to 90% seen once. This clone was detected a few times. What it binds is not known. This chain joins TRBV5-8 and TRBJ2-5, with TRBD2 identical over 13 bases. Sequencing was done on a sample of PBMCs. The TCR was taken from a man between 18 and 35 years old in good health and CMV-seropositive. The CDR3 sequence is CASSFGLAGAQETQYF. In DNA form, the CDR3 reads TGTGCCAGCAGCTTTGGACTAGCGGGGGCCCAAGAGACCCAGTACTTC. The full variable domain, in which reference TRBV5-8 and TRBJ2-5 provide the parts outside the CDR3, is EAGVTQSPTHLIKTRGQQATLRCSPISGHTSVYWYQQALGLGLQFLLWYDEGEERNRGNFPPRFSGRQFPNYSSELNVNALELEDSALYLCASSFGLAGAQETQYFGPGTRLLVL.